The 10 T cell receptor beta chains given below trace back to one sample, sequenced in a study of regulatory T cells in long-lasting Graves disease. HTBI primers from iRepertoire and Arm-PCR of CDR3 regions yielded the TCR beta libraries. One entry per CDR3 protein, called by TCRdb with MiXCR from the multiplex PCR reads. The repertoire has about 470,000 distinct CDR3 sequences, roughly 21% of them found once; the top ten carry about 7%. Documented time point: persistent/refractory GD, antithyroid drugs over 5 years with positive TRAb. The authors made the TCR library using RNA they extracted from PBMCs. The sequences come from peripheral blood mononuclear cells (PBMCs), collected when the disease was refractory, from a patient treated with antithyroid drugs. The receptors here all came from a female donor with Graves disease.

This clonotype was counted at least ten times. In DNA, the CDR3 is TGTGCCACCCTTCGCCCAGGCACCGCCTACGAGCAGTACTTC. Translating it yields CATLRPGTAYEQYF. The V call is TRBV6-1, the J call TRBJ2-7; D is ambiguous. This CDR3 is 14 amino acids long. Germline CDR1 and CDR2: MNHNS and SASEGT. V was shortened by 10 bases and J by 2 bases, with 18 bases between the two germline ends.

The V call is TRBV5-1, the J call TRBJ2-5; TRBD1 matches 7 bases. Germline CDR1 is SGHRS and CDR2 is YFSETQ. Germline trimming cut 4 bases from V and 5 bases from J; bases unmatched to any gene: 11. The CDR3 spans 15 residues. Written as DNA, the CDR3 is TGCGCCAGCAGCCTCGGACAGGACCTGTGGGAGACCCAGTACTTC. Amino acid sequence: CASSLGQDLWETQYF.

This clonotype has ten or more counts. This chain uses TRBV9 with TRBJ1-6, with TRBD1 matching over 9 bases. CDR3 length: 15 residues. Germline V gives CDR1 SGDLS, CDR2 YYNGEE. V lost 0 bases to trimming and J lost 9 bases; unmatched junction nucleotides: 4. The CDR3 here is CASSVEQGARSPLHF. The CDR3 DNA follows: TGTGCCAGCAGCGTAGAACAGGGGGCGCGTTCACCCCTCCACTTT.

The V and J genes are TRBV19 and TRBJ2-4; the D call may be TRBD1 or TRBD2 (6 bases each). Trimming took off 0 bases at V and 5 bases at J, with 14 bases between the two ends. Germline loops: CDR1 LNHDA, CDR2 SQIVND (reference sequence). CDR3 length equals 16 residues. The CDR3 DNA sequence: TGTGCCAGTAGTATAGAGAGGGGGGACCACCAAAACATTCAGTACTTC. It codes for CASSIERGDHQNIQYF.

This clonotype was counted many times. This sequence joins TRBV29-1 and TRBJ2-5; D could derive from TRBD1 or TRBD2 (6 bases each). The germline V and J ends were trimmed by 4 bases and 4 bases, with 16 bases remaining between them. The germline gives CDR1 SQVTM, CDR2 ANQGSEA. The CDR3 contains 14 residues. As DNA, the CDR3 is TGCAGCGTTGGAACCGGGGGCGGAGGAGAGACCCAGTACTTC. Its translation: CSVGTGGGGETQYF.

This chain links TRBV30 with TRBJ1-2; D is perhaps TRBD1 (5 bases). There are 13 residues in the CDR3. V dropped 1 base and J dropped 4 bases, with 10 bases sitting between them. Germline V lookup: CDR1 GTSNPN, CDR2 SVGIG (reference sequence). Here the CDR3 reads CAWSGLGGYGYTF. The CDR3 DNA reads as TGTGCCTGGAGTGGATTGGGGGGCTATGGCTACACCTTC.

This clonotype was counted between two and nine times. The J gene is TRBJ1-2, the V gene TRBV19; unclear D gene. Germline V gene lookup returns CDR1 LNHDA and CDR2 SQIVND (reference sequence). The length of the CDR3 is 13 residues. The V gene lost 2 bases and the J gene lost 4 bases, with 8 bases spanning the gap. CDR3 in amino acids: CASSIREGYGYTF. As DNA, the CDR3 is TGTGCCAGTAGTATACGGGAGGGCTATGGCTACACCTTC.

J is TRBJ2-5 and V is TRBV20-1; D unresolved. Germline V lookup: CDR1 DFQATT, CDR2 SNEGSKA (reference sequence). The CDR3 is made up of 13 amino acids. The V end was cut by 6 bases, the J end by 2 bases, with 13 bases between. The DNA for the CDR3 is TGCAGTGCCCGACCAAGAAGACAAGAGACCCAGTACTTC. This gives the protein CSARPRRQETQYF.

This clonotype was found a few times. The chain recombines TRBV10-3 with TRBJ2-5, with D tentatively TRBD1 (6 bases). The CDR3 runs 16 residues. The germline V and J ends were trimmed by 10 bases and 4 bases, with 25 bases remaining between them. Germline V CDR1 and CDR2: ENHRY, SYGVKD. The CDR3 sequence: CATGMTQGSAGETQYF. In nucleotides, the CDR3 is TGTGCCACAGGCATGACACAGGGTTCCGCAGGAGAGACCCAGTACTTC.

This clonotype was counted at least ten times. The chain combines TRBV7-8 with TRBJ2-7, with D tentatively TRBD1 or TRBD2 (5 bases each). CDR1 and CDR2 from the germline V gene are SGHVS and FQNEAQ. This CDR3 comprises 14 residues. V was trimmed by 3 bases and J by 4 bases, leaving 13 bases between them. CDR3 in DNA: TGTGCCAGCAGCTTGCAAGGGGACCGGTACGAGCAGTACTTC. Amino acid sequence: CASSLQGDRYEQYF.